Listed here is a single T cell receptor beta chain. Antigen specificity is unknown. This sample stems from a study of OX40 agonist ivuxolimab in advanced cancers. Whole-study findings and limits: Specificity for antigen went undetermined in the expanded peripheral T cells.

Germline V gives CDR1 MNHEY, CDR2 SVGAGI. Trimming removed 6 bases at V and 2 bases at J, with 10 bases between. The CDR3 consists of 13 residues. Assay: immunoSEQ multiplex PCR; the TCRdb copy retains only in-frame clones and omits some. Of nearly 95,000 clones in the sample, 94% were seen once. The gene calls are TRBV6-5 and TRBJ1-2, with D possibly matching TRBD1 (5 bases). This sequence was found in an adult with an advanced solid tumor such as melanoma, head and neck, liver or kidney cancer. The sample in question was CD4+ or CD8+ T cells sorted from blood, obtained in a trial of the OX40 agonist ivuxolimab. CDR3 DNA: TGTGCCAGCAGACTGGGGGGGAACTATGGCTACACCTTC. It encodes CASRLGGNYGYTF.